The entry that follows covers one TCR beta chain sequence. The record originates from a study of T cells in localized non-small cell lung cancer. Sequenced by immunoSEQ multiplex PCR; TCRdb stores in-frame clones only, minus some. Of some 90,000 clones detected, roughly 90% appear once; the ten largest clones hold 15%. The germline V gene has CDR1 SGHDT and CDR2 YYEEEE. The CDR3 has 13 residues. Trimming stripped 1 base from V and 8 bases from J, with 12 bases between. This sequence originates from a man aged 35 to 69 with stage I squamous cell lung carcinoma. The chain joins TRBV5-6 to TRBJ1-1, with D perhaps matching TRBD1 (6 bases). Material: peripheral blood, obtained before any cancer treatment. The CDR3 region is CASSLLGGKEAFF. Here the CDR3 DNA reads TGTGCCAGCAGCTTGCTGGGGGGCAAAGAAGCTTTCTTT.